The entry below gives a single T cell receptor beta chain sequence along with its context. Its matching antigen is unknown. The sample originates from a study of cytotoxic CD8 clonotypes in ibrutinib-treated CLL. As for the study in general: The patients, about a dozen relapsed/refractory and under 16 treatment-naive, included fewer than 18 who were IGHV unmutated. Study outcomes and limitations: At ibrutinib response, clonality increased, and at progression it declined back toward baseline.

Cryopreserved PBMCs supplied approximately 2 micrograms of genomic DNA for TCR beta libraries. The CDR3 length is 13 residues. Trimming took off 2 bases at V and 5 bases at J, with 10 bases between the two ends. The germline gives CDR1 SGHKS, CDR2 YYEKEE (reference sequence). Measured with immunoSEQ multiplex PCR; TCRdb has only the in-frame clones, and not every one. The data contain tens of thousands of clones, around 68% of them seen just once; the ten biggest clones take up roughly 13%. The rearrangement links TRBV5-5 to TRBJ1-2; D remains ambiguous. Sample: PBMCs, taken after 12 months of ibrutinib treatment. The clonotype originates from a human donor with chronic lymphocytic leukemia. The CDR3 region is CASSLTTAYGYTF. CDR3 in DNA: TGTGCCAGCAGCTTAACCACAGCATATGGCTACACCTTC.